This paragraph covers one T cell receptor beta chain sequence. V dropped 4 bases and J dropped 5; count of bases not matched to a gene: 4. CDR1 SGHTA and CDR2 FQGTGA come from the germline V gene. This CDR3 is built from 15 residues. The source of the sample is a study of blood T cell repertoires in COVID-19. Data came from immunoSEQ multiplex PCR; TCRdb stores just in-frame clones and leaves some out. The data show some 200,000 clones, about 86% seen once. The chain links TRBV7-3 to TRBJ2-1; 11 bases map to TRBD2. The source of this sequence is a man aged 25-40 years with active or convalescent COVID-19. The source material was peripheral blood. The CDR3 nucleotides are TGTGCCAGCAGCTCACTAGCGGGGGCCCACAATGAGCAGTTCTTC. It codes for CASSSLAGAHNEQFF.